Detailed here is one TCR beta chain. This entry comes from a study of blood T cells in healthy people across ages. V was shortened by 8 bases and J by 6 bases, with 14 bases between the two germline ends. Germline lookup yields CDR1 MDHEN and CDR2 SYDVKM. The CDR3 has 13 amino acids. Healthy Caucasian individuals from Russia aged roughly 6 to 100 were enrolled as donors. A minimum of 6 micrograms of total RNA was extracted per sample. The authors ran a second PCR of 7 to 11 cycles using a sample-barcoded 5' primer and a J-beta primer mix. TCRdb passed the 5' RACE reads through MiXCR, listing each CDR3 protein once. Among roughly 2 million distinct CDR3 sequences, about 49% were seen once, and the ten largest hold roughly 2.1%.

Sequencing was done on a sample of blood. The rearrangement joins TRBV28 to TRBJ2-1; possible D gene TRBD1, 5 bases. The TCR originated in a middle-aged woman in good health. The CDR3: CASVLQGGNEQFF. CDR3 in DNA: TGTGCCAGCGTCTTGCAGGGTGGCAATGAGCAGTTCTTC.